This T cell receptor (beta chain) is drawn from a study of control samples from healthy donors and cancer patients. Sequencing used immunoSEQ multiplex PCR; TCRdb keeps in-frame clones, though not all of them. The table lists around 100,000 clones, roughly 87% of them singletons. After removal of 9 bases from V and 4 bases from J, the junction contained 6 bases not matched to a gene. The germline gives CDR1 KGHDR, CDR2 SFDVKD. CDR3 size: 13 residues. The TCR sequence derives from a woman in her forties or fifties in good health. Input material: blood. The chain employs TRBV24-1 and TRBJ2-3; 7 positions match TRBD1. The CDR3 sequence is CATRDSRADTQYF. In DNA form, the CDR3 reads TGTGCCACCCGGGACAGCAGGGCAGATACGCAGTATTTT.